Presented here are 24 T cell receptor beta chains from one specimen sequenced in a study of glioma-infiltrating T cells after dendritic cell vaccination. Repertoires were generated with immunoSEQ multiplex PCR, while TCRdb's copy carries only in-frame clones and drops some. The table includes some 91,000 clones, about 81% detected once. Time point described: after dendritic cell vaccination, including at tumor progression/relapse. Sequenced material: blood, taken after dendritic cell vaccination. These TCRs come from a human donor with glioblastoma.

The chain recombines TRBV2 with TRBJ1-2; no clear D. CDR1 and CDR2 (germline): SNHLY, FYNNEI. The CDR3 sequence is 14 residues long. V was cut by 3 bases and J by 8 bases, with 16 bases left in between. This CDR3 reads CASSDLVLTTGYTF. CDR3 DNA: TGTGCCAGCAGTGATTTGGTCTTAACAACCGGCTACACCTTC. The variable domain in full, with the rest retrieved from reference TRBV2 and TRBJ1-2, is EPEVTQTPSHQVTQMGQEVILRCVPISNHLYFYWYRQILGQKVEFLVSFYNNEISEKSEIFDDQFSVERPDGSNFTLKIRSTKLEDSAMYFCASSDLVLTTGYTFGSGTRLTVV.

This chain joins TRBV9 and TRBJ1-4, with 8 positions matching TRBD1. CDR1 and CDR2 from the germline V gene are SGDLS and YYNGEE. The CDR3 consists of 14 residues. Trimming removed 2 bases from V and 8 bases from J; junction bases left unmatched: 5. CDR3 sequence (DNA): TGTGCCAGCAGCGTCGGACAGGGAGGAGAAAAACTGTTTTTT. Amino acid sequence: CASSVGQGGEKLFF. Full variable domain (missing parts from reference TRBV9 and TRBJ1-4): DSGVTQTPKHLITATGQRVTLRCSPRSGDLSVYWYQQSLDQGLQFLIQYYNGEERAKGNILERFSAQQFPDLHSELNLSSLELGDSALYFCASSVGQGGEKLFFGSGTQLSVL.

The chain's CDR3 is CAISPSSYEQYF. The CDR3 DNA sequence: TGTGCCATCTCCCCGAGCTCCTACGAGCAGTACTTC. The rearrangement uses TRBV10-3 and TRBJ2-7; D unclear. The V end lost 8 bases, the J end lost 0 bases, and 8 bases lay between the germline ends. CDR1 is ENHRY, CDR2 SYGVKD, per germline. The CDR3 consists of 12 residues.

V usage is TRBV4-1 and J usage is TRBJ2-5; 8 bases are shared with TRBD1. Germline V gene data show CDR1 as MGHRA and CDR2 as YSYEKL. Trimming removed 1 base from V and 3 bases from J; junction bases left unmatched: 13. This CDR3 has 18 amino acids. CDR3 amino acids: CASSQVVSPGQEKETQYF. CDR3 bases: TGCGCCAGCAGCCAAGTCGTATCCCCGGGACAGGAAAAAGAGACCCAGTACTTC.

The rearrangement joins TRBV11-2 to TRBJ2-5, with 16 nucleotides matching TRBD2. The CDR3 sequence is 16 residues long. CDR1 is SGHAT, CDR2 FQNNGV, per germline. J was trimmed by 4 bases and V by 4 bases; bases with no gene match: 3. This CDR3 is CASSSGLAGGLETQYF. The CDR3 DNA is TGTGCCAGCAGCTCGGGACTAGCGGGAGGGTTAGAGACCCAGTACTTC.

CDR3 nucleotides: TGTGCCAGCAGTCCCCCCAGTTTGGCCCCCTACGAGCAGTACTTC. Protein product: CASSPPSLAPYEQYF. The J gene is TRBJ2-7, the V gene TRBV27; D unclear. Germline V lookup: CDR1 MNHEY, CDR2 SMNVEV (reference sequence). This CDR3 contains 15 residues. The V and J ends lost 5 bases and 2 bases respectively, with 16 bases between them.

On this clone: Mismatch with germline at one junction end may stem from a read error. The J gene is TRBJ2-2, the V gene TRBV29-1; D remains unclear. Per the germline V gene, CDR1 is SQVTM and CDR2 is ANQGSEA. The CDR3 loop spans 13 amino acids. The CDR3 DNA reads as TGCAGCGTTGAGACGGGTTTCACCGAGGAGCTGTTTTTT. It translates to CSVETGFTEELFF.

The chain uses TRBV7-9 and TRBJ2-3; 9 bases match TRBD2. Germline-derived CDR1 and CDR2 are SEHNR and FQNEAQ (reference sequence). The CDR3 loop spans 15 amino acids. Losses at the gene ends were 3 bases for V and 5 bases for J; bases not matched to a gene: 6. CDR3 DNA sequence: TGTGCCAGCAGCTTCGTGACTAGCGGTGGAGATACGCAGTATTTT. It is translated as CASSFVTSGGDTQYF.

The chain couples TRBV19 to TRBJ1-5; possibly TRBD1 for D (5 bases). Trimming left V 9 bases short and J 0 bases short, with 18 bases between. The length of the CDR3 is 16 residues. The germline CDR1 and CDR2 sequences are LNHDA and SQIVND (reference sequence). Here the CDR3 reads CASGTDSQYSNQPQHF. The CDR3, as DNA: TGTGCCAGCGGAACTGACAGCCAGTATAGCAATCAGCCCCAGCATTTT.

The chain has TRBV12-5 and TRBJ1-4; TRBD1 matches at 7 bases. The CDR3 covers 16 residues. Germline CDR1 reads LGHNT; CDR2 reads FRNRAP. Trimming at V came to 2 bases and at J to 6 bases, leaving 9 bases not matched to a gene. The CDR3 protein is CASGLRIGQDHEKLFF. CDR3 coding DNA: TGTGCTAGTGGTTTGAGGATAGGACAGGATCATGAAAAACTGTTTTTT. The full variable domain, completed using reference TRBV12-5 and TRBJ1-4, is DARVTQTPRHKVTEMGQEVTMRCQPILGHNTVFWYRQTMMQGLELLAYFRNRAPLDDSGMPKDRFSAEMPDATLATLKIQPSEPRDSAVYFCASGLRIGQDHEKLFFGSGTQLSVL.

The rearrangement uses TRBV2 and TRBJ2-7; maybe TRBD1 (6 bases). Per germline, CDR1 SNHLY and CDR2 FYNNEI. V was cut by 7 bases and J by 0 bases, with 13 bases left in between. CDR3 length: 14 amino acids. CDR3 coding DNA: TGTGCCAGCAACAGGGACCGAAGCTCCTACGAGCAGTACTTC. This encodes CASNRDRSSYEQYF. Together with reference TRBV2 and TRBJ2-7, the CDR3 gives the full variable domain: EPEVTQTPSHQVTQMGQEVILRCVPISNHLYFYWYRQILGQKVEFLVSFYNNEISEKSEIFDDQFSVERPDGSNFTLKIRSTKLEDSAMYFCASNRDRSSYEQYFGPGTRLTVT.

The sample holds one count of this clone. This chain uses TRBV29-1 with TRBJ1-2; 8 nucleotides agree with TRBD1. The germline V gene encodes CDR1 SQVTM and CDR2 ANQGSEA. CDR3 length equals 13 residues. Trimming took 7 bases from V and 2 from J; bases not matched to a gene: 6. The CDR3 nucleotides read TGCAGCGCCCAGAGGGACAGGAACTATGGCTACACCTTC. The encoded protein is CSAQRDRNYGYTF.

V usage is TRBV7-3 and J usage is TRBJ2-2, with a weak D call TRBD1 (6 bases). V was shortened by 3 bases and J by 1 base, with 6 bases between the two germline ends. The V gene's germline CDR1 is SGHTA and CDR2 FQGTGA. CDR3 size: 14 residues. The CDR3 nucleotides are TGTGCCAGCAGCTTGGGACAGAACACCGGGGAGCTGTTTTTT. Protein: CASSLGQNTGELFF. Together with reference TRBV7-3 and TRBJ2-2, the CDR3 gives the full variable domain: GAGVSQTPSNKVTEKGKYVELRCDPISGHTALYWYRQSLGQGPEFLIYFQGTGAADDSGLPNDRFFAVRPEGSVSTLKIQRTERGDSAVYLCASSLGQNTGELFFGEGSRLTVL.

V and J are TRBV10-3 and TRBJ2-3; TRBD2 aligns across 9 bases. Germline-derived CDR1 and CDR2 are ENHRY and SYGVKD. With 10 bases clipped from V and 2 bases from J, the junction kept 10 bases outside the gene matches. This CDR3 has 15 residues. The CDR3 is CASLRLADNTDTQYF. CDR3 nucleotide sequence: TGTGCCAGCTTAAGACTAGCGGACAACACAGATACGCAGTATTTT.

This clone was seen many times. The chain employs TRBV30 and TRBJ1-3, with D uncertain. Germline CDR1 GTSNPN, CDR2 SVGIG (reference sequence). The V end was cut by 1 base, the J end by 7 bases, with 14 bases between. The CDR3 length is 14 residues. DNA for the CDR3: TGTGCCTGGAGTGGCCCCGAGGGTCGGAACACCATATATTTT. It translates to CAWSGPEGRNTIYF.

This clone was observed once. The chain has TRBV6-5 and TRBJ1-6; no clear D gene. Per germline, CDR1 MNHEY and CDR2 SVGAGI. The V gene lost 10 bases and the J gene lost 2 bases, with 12 bases spanning the gap. The CDR3 runs 14 residues. CDR3 residues: CATTPGTYNSPLHF. The DNA of the CDR3 is TGTGCCACCACACCGGGGACCTATAATTCACCCCTCCACTTT.

This clone was counted a few times. The genes are TRBV30 and TRBJ1-2, with 10 bases fitting TRBD1. Germline loops: CDR1 GTSNPN, CDR2 SVGIG (reference sequence). Trimming cost V 5 bases and J 7 bases; bases outside gene matches: 4. The length of the CDR3 is 12 residues. CDR3 in amino acids: CAWDRGQRGYTF. The DNA for the CDR3 is TGTGCCTGGGACAGGGGGCAACGTGGCTACACCTTC.

The rearrangement uses TRBV5-6 and TRBJ1-2; 7 nucleotides line up with TRBD1. This CDR3 comprises 14 residues. Germline V gives CDR1 SGHDT, CDR2 YYEEEE. The J segment lost 4 bases and the V segment lost 4 bases, leaving 7 bases of the junction unmatched. The CDR3 loop is CASSPTGTSYGYTF. The CDR3 coding sequence is TGTGCCAGCAGCCCGACAGGGACTTCCTATGGCTACACCTTC.

The genes are TRBV18 and TRBJ2-7; D is undetermined. V gave up 3 bases and J gave up 1 base, with 13 bases separating them. The CDR3 loop spans 15 amino acids. CDR1 is KGHSH, CDR2 LQKENI, per germline. CDR3 sequence: CASSPTQTQSYEQYV. The DNA for the CDR3 is TGTGCCAGCTCACCCACCCAAACACAGTCCTACGAGCAGTACGTC.

The chain is built from TRBV5-4 and TRBJ1-2, with 11 bases matching TRBD1. This CDR3 comprises 16 residues. Germline CDR1 is SGHNT and CDR2 is YYREEE (reference sequence). V shed 3 bases, J shed 4 bases, and the junction held 8 bases outside the gene matches. CDR3 in DNA: TGTGCCAGCAGCTATCCCGGGACAGGGGGTAGCTATGGCTACACCTTC. It yields the protein CASSYPGTGGSYGYTF.

The V call is TRBV5-1, the J call TRBJ1-3, with a possible D match to TRBD1 (5 bases). This CDR3 contains 17 residues. Trimming removed 1 base at V and 0 bases at J, with 14 bases between. Per germline, CDR1 SGHRS and CDR2 YFSETQ. CDR3 bases: TGCGCCAGCAGCTTGAATCAGGGACTGAGCTCTGGAAACACCATATATTTT. Protein sequence: CASSLNQGLSSGNTIYF.

The V gene is TRBV27, the J gene TRBJ2-7; D possibly corresponds to TRBD1 (6 bases). The CDR3 is 15 amino acids. CDR1 and CDR2 from the germline V gene are MNHEY and SMNVEV (reference sequence). Trimming removed 5 bases from V and 0 bases from J, with 14 bases in between. CDR3 in DNA: TGTGCCAGCAGTCCCCACAGGGACCGCTCCTACGAGCAGTACGTC. It encodes CASSPHRDRSYEQYV.

J is TRBJ2-5 and V is TRBV6-1; TRBD2 matches 12 bases. In germline, CDR1 is MNHNS, CDR2 SASEGT. The CDR3 is 16 amino acids. V shed 4 bases, J shed 4 bases, and the junction held 7 bases outside the gene matches. The DNA for the CDR3 is TGTGCCAGCAGTGTAACGCTAGCGGGGGGGGGAGAGACCCAGTACTTC. It encodes CASSVTLAGGGETQYF.

The chain uses TRBV5-5 and TRBJ2-7; a possible D gene is TRBD1 (6 bases). CDR1 is SGHKS, CDR2 YYEKEE, per germline (reference sequence). The length of the CDR3 is 13 residues. V lost 5 bases to trimming and J lost 4 bases, with 13 bases between them. CDR3: CASSKGTTYEQYV. CDR3 coding DNA: TGTGCCAGCAGTAAGGGGACAACGTACGAGCAGTACGTC.